This TCR beta chain was obtained from a study of T cells in Graves' hyperthyroidism and ophthalmopathy. Whole-study findings and limits: A 13 V-J signature model discriminated ophthalmopathy versus stable hyperthyroidism.

Amplification of TCR beta CDR3 regions was performed using RNA transcripts as template. The HTBI set primed first-round TCR CDR3 RT-PCR. From the multiplex PCR reads, TCRdb called clonotypes with MiXCR, one entry per CDR3 protein. The sample yields 250,000 to 300,000 distinct CDR3 sequences, just over 14% seen once. Blood from later-ophthalmopathy patients was taken at first hyperthyroidism diagnosis. Each 10 ml fresh peripheral blood draw supplied the PBMCs. In this sample, this clonotype turned up many times. Its antigen is unknown. The CDR3 has 18 amino acids. Germline assignment: CDR1 ENHRY and CDR2 SYGVKD. V trimming: 0 bases; J trimming: 3 bases; junction bases outside the gene matches: 14.

The chain recombines TRBV10-3 with TRBJ2-7; TRBD1 matches 7 bases. The receptor's source is a woman in her thirties or forties with Graves' hyperthyroidism that later progressed to Graves' ophthalmopathy. Sequenced material: blood. The CDR3 is CAISESRGQGKLHYEQYF. CDR3 nucleotide sequence: TGTGCCATCAGTGAGTCGAGGGGGCAGGGAAAGCTCCACTACGAGCAGTACTTC.